One T cell receptor (beta chain) is described in this entry. Its antigen is not identified. CDR1 SGHNT and CDR2 YYREEE come from the germline V gene (reference sequence). This CDR3 is 14 amino acids long. Trimming left V 7 bases short and J 4 bases short, with 17 bases between. The data are from a study of vaccination effects on CD4 cells after COVID-19. Overall study: The cohort was immunized with two doses of either the BNT162b2 or mRNA-1273 vaccine.

Regarding the study as a whole: The study found that only 1 of 255 vaccine-induced clones from healthy vaccinees cross-reacted with common cold coronaviruses. Whether induced by infection or by vaccine, clones showed marked clonal contraction late after vaccination.

The assay was immunoSEQ multiplex PCR, and TCRdb's table has in-frame clones only and misses some. This sample has tens of thousands of clones, with about 73% found just once. Antigen-specific CD4+ T cells were first expanded with viral peptide pools by the ViraFEST assay and only then sequenced. Scientists isolated CD4+ T cells after an approximately 10-day culture period ended. Each well held about 2 million PBMC cultured with around 10 ug/ml peptides and approximately 11 IU/ml IL-2. The sequence was collected from a human donor who received a COVID-19 vaccine. Specimen: CD4+ T cells from PBMCs cultured with HCoV-229E spike peptides, collected before COVID-19 vaccination. The rearrangement links TRBV5-4 to TRBJ1-1; D possibly corresponds to TRBD1 (6 bases). The CDR3 region is CASGRQGRGTEAFF. The CDR3 DNA reads as TGTGCCAGCGGACGCCAGGGGAGGGGCACTGAAGCTTTCTTT.